This TCR beta chain was captured in a study of blood T cell repertoires in COVID-19. The CDR3 loop spans 16 amino acids. V shed 4 bases and J 4 bases; nucleotides not matched to a gene: 5. From germline, CDR1 is KGHDR and CDR2 SFDVKD. Authors' analysis steps: Amplified reference gene primers provided the basis for estimating nucleated cell counts. The method was immunoSEQ multiplex PCR; TCRdb's version includes in-frame clones alone and lacks a portion of them. V and J calls and clone size are as listed in that table; D and trimming were resolved from the DNA. The profile shows approximately 210,000 clones, approximately 83% of them singletons.

The J gene is TRBJ2-3, the V gene TRBV24-1, with 12 bases matching TRBD2. Sequenced input: peripheral blood. The clonotype comes from a woman between 40 and 50 years old with active or convalescent COVID-19. The DNA for the CDR3 is TGTGCCACCAGTGACCGGACTAGCGGGAAACCAGATACGCAGTATTTT. Protein sequence: CATSDRTSGKPDTQYF.